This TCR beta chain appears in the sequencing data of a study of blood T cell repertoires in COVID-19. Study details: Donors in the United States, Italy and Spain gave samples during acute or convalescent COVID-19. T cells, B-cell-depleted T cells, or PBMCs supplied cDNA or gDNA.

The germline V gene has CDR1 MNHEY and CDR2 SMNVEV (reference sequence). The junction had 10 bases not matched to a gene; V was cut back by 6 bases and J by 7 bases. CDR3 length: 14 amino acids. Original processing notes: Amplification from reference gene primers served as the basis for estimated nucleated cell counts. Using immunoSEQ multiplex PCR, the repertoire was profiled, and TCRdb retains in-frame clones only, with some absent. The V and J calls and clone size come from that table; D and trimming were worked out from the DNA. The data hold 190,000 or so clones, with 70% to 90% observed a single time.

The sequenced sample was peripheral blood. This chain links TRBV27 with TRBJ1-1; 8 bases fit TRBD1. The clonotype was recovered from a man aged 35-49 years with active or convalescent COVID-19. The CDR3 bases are TGTGCCAGCAGGGCAGACAGGGGAGTAGGTGAAGCTTTCTTT. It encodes CASRADRGVGEAFF.